Listed below are T cell receptor beta chains from one sample, sequenced in a study of cytomegalovirus exposure and HLA in healthy donors. Sequenced by immunoSEQ multiplex PCR; TCRdb stores in-frame clones only, minus some. This sample has more than 95,000 clones, with 75% to 85% found just once. Sequenced material: PBMCs. The source of these receptors is a man between 18 and 29 years old in good health and CMV-seronegative. Both conserved end residues are part of each CDR3. A D gene is named only where the DNA matches it firmly. Part of the rows lack a size; the others show once, few, many or a class for expanded clones.

TRBV6-5,TRBD1,TRBJ1-1,few,CASSYRGQNTEAFF,TGTGCCAGCAGTTACAGGGGGCAGAACACTGAAGCTTTCTTT
TRBV7-9,NA,TRBJ2-5,once,CASSADGGLLETQYF,TGTGCCAGCAGCGCGGACGGAGGCCTATTAGAGACCCAGTACTTC
TRBV15,NA,TRBJ2-1,NA,CATSRPSADNEQFF,TGTGCCACCAGCAGACCTAGCGCCGACAATGAGCAGTTCTTC
TRBV6-1,NA,TRBJ1-6,NA,CASSFQTTENSPLHF,TGTGCCAGCAGTTTCCAGACTACAGAGAATTCACCCCTCCACTTT
TRBV5-5,NA,TRBJ2-1,few,CASSLPGSINEQFF,TGTGCCAGCAGCTTACCCGGGAGCATTAATGAGCAGTTCTTC
TRBV5-4,NA,TRBJ1-2,NA,CASSPRGSADTF,TGTGCCAGCAGCCCGAGGGGGTCTGCGGACACCTTC
TRBV7-6,NA,TRBJ1-6,NA,CASSLRTDNSPLHF,TGTGCCAGCAGCTTAAGAACAGATAATTCACCCCTCCACTTT
TRBV7-3,TRBD2,TRBJ2-7,NA,CASSVSGSLSNEQYF,TGTGCCAGCAGCGTCAGCGGGAGTCTATCCAACGAGCAGTACTTC
TRBV4-3,TRBD1,TRBJ2-7,few,CASSQDHGDRAYEQYF,TGCGCCAGCAGCCAAGATCATGGGGACAGGGCCTACGAGCAGTACTTC
TRBV25-1,NA,TRBJ1-4,NA,CASSGGEGEKLFF,TGTGCCAGCAGTGGGGGGGAGGGGGAAAAACTGTTTTTT
TRBV7-2,TRBD1,TRBJ2-1,NA,CASSLRQGYNEQFF,TGTGCCAGCAGCCTTCGACAGGGGTACAATGAGCAGTTCTTC
TRBV7-3,NA,TRBJ2-1,once,CASSQGGGKQFF,TGTGCCAGCAGCCAAGGGGGAGGGAAGCAGTTCTTC
TRBV1,NA,TRBJ2-7,NA,CTSSQAPGLLHSYEQYF,TGCACCAGCAGCCAAGCTCCGGGACTCCTTCACTCCTACGAGCAGTACTTC
TRBV4-3,NA,TRBJ1-1,NA,CASSEQQGMNTEAFF,TGCGCCAGCAGTGAACAACAGGGTATGAACACTGAAGCTTTCTTT
TRBV28,NA,TRBJ2-3,NA,CASARRASTDTQYF,TGTGCCAGCGCCCGGAGGGCCTCCACAGATACGCAGTATTTT
TRBV7-2,TRBD1,TRBJ1-5,NA,CASSSGQTNQPQHF,TGTGCCAGCAGCTCGGGACAGACTAATCAGCCCCAGCATTTT